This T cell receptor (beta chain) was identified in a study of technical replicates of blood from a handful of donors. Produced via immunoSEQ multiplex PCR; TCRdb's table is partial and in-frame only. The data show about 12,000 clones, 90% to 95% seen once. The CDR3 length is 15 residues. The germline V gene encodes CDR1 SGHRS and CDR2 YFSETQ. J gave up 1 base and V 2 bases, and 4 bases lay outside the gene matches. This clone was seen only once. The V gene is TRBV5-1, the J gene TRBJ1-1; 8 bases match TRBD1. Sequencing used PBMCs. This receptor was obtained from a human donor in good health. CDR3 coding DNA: TGCGCCAGCAGCTTCCAGGGACAGGAGAACACTGAAGCTTTCTTT. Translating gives CASSFQGQENTEAFF.